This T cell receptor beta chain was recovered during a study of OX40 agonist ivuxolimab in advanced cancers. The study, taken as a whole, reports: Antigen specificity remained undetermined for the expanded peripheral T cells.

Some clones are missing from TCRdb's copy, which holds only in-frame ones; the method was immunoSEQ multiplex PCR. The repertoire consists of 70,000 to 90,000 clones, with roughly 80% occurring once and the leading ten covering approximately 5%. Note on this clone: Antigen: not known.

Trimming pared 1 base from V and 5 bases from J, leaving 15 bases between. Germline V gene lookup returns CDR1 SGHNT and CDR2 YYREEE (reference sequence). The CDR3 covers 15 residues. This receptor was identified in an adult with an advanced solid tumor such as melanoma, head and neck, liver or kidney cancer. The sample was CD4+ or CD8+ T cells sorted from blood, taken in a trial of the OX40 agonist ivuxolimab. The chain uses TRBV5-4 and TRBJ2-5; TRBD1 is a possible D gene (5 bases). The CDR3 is CASSLFQGRTETQYF. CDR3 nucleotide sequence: TGTGCCAGCAGCTTGTTTCAGGGTAGGACGGAGACCCAGTACTTC.